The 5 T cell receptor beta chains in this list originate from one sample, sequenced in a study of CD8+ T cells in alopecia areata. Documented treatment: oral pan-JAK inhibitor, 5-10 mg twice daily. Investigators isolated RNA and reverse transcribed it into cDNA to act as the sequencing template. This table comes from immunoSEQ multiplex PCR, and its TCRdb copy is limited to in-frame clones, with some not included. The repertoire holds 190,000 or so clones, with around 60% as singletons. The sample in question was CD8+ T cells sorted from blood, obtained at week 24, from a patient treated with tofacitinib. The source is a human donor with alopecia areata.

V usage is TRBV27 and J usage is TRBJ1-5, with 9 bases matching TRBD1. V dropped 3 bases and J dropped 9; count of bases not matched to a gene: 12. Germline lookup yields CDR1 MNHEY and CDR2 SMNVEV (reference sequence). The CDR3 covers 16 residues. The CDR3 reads CASSFLWGQGSGPQHF. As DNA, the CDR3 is TGTGCCAGCAGTTTCCTGTGGGGACAGGGAAGTGGGCCCCAGCATTTT.

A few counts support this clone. CDR3 bases: TGTGCCAGCAGCTTACGGACAGAGGGGAGCTCCTACGAGCAGTACTTC. Residues: CASSLRTEGSSYEQYF. The chain combines TRBV7-9 with TRBJ2-7; D may be TRBD1 (6 bases). The CDR3 runs 16 residues. Trimming took 2 bases from V and 0 from J, leaving 14 bases between them. CDR1 is SEHNR and CDR2 is FQNEAQ in the germline V gene (reference sequence).

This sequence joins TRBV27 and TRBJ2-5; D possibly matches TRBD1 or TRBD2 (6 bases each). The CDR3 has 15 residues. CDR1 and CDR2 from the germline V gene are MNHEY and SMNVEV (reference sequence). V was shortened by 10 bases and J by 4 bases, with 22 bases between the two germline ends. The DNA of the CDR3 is TGTGCCACGGGACTGGGGGGCCGGAATCGAGAGACCCAGTACTTC. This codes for CATGLGGRNRETQYF.

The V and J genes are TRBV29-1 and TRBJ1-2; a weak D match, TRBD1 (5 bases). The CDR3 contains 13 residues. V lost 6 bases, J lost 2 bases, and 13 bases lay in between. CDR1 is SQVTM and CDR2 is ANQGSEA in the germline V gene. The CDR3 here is CSVSGTENYGYTF. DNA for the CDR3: TGCAGCGTGTCCGGGACGGAGAACTATGGCTACACCTTC.

The CDR3 bases are TGTGCCAGCAGCTTGTCGTACACAGATACGCAGTATTTT. Encoded protein: CASSLSYTDTQYF. This sequence joins TRBV5-8 and TRBJ2-3; D remains unclear. The CDR3 sequence is 13 residues long. With 1 base removed from V and 2 bases from J, the gap between germline ends came to 5 bases. Per the germline V gene, CDR1 is SGHTS and CDR2 is YDEGEE. Full variable domain (rest looked up from reference TRBV5-8 and TRBJ2-3): EAGVTQSPTHLIKTRGQQATLRCSPISGHTSVYWYQQALGLGLQFLLWYDEGEERNRGNFPPRFSGRQFPNYSSELNVNALELEDSALYLCASSLSYTDTQYFGPGTRLTVL.